This TCR beta chain emerged from a study of PD-L1 blockade in urothelial cancer. Study details: About 90% of the roughly 30 patients were men with bladder-origin urothelial cancer. Blood yielded a median of around 150,000 T cells per sample.

In this sample, this clone turned up once. Repertoires were generated with immunoSEQ multiplex PCR, while TCRdb's copy carries only in-frame clones and drops some. The sample yields 100,000 to 150,000 clones, approximately 85% seen once. V lost 5 bases to trimming and J lost 6 bases; unmatched junction nucleotides: 9. Germline-derived CDR1 and CDR2 are SGHTA and FQGTGA. This CDR3 is 14 amino acids long. This sample's time point: peripheral blood 6 weeks after treatment start. This TCR was sampled from a man in his fifties or sixties with urothelial cancer. Here the sequenced sample was PBMCs, taken around atezolizumab (anti-PD-L1) treatment. The V call is TRBV7-3, the J call TRBJ2-7, with 8 bases fitting TRBD1. The DNA for the CDR3 is TGTGCCAGCAGCCCAGGACAGGGTTACGGCGAGCAGTACTTC. Translation gives CASSPGQGYGEQYF. The whole variable domain, remainder taken from reference TRBV7-3 and TRBJ2-7, is GAGVSQTPSNKVTEKGKYVELRCDPISGHTALYWYRQSLGQGPEFLIYFQGTGAADDSGLPNDRFFAVRPEGSVSTLKIQRTERGDSAVYLCASSPGQGYGEQYFGPGTRLTVT.